The present T cell receptor beta chain was sequenced within a study of blood T cells in healthy people across ages. General observations from the study: Per-million-T-cell TCR beta diversity fell roughly linearly with age.

Concerning this clonotype itself: What it recognizes is unknown. Being one base from a much bigger clone, this may be a read error.

It was with a sample-barcoded 5' primer and a J-beta primer mix that a second PCR of about 6 to 12 cycles was run. TCRdb reprocessed the 5' RACE reads via MiXCR and lists one record per CDR3 protein. This sample has around 940,000 distinct CDR3 sequences; roughly 51% occur once, and the top ten carry 20% to 25%. V lost 7 bases and J lost 2; bases outside the gene matches: 5. The CDR3 spans 15 residues. From germline, CDR1 is MNHEY and CDR2 SVGAGI. The sequenced sample was blood. The sequence came from a woman aged 60-75 years in good health. The chain couples TRBV6-5 to TRBJ2-7; 13 bases match TRBD2. CDR3 nucleotide sequence: TGTGCCAGCACGTGGACTAGCGGGAGCCCCTACGAGCAGTACTTC. Protein sequence: CASTWTSGSPYEQYF.